This TCR beta chain stems from a study of cytomegalovirus exposure and HLA in healthy donors. Study information: Of the donors genotyped, a few hundred in all, about 76% fell in the Caucasian-associated ancestry cluster.

PCR used 60 Vbeta primers and 13 Jbeta primers. Data came from immunoSEQ multiplex PCR; TCRdb stores just in-frame clones and leaves some out. The sample has 45,000 to 65,000 clones, 75% to 80% seen once. V was clipped by 3 bases and J by 1 base, with 13 bases between them. The germline gives CDR1 SGHRS, CDR2 YFSETQ. The CDR3 totals 15 residues. This sequence joins TRBV5-1 and TRBJ1-1; no clear D. The clonotype originates from a woman in her thirties or forties in good health and CMV-seropositive. The specimen sequenced was PBMCs. The CDR3 protein is CASSSNHVGNTEAFF. DNA of the CDR3: TGCGCCAGCAGCTCTAACCATGTCGGGAACACTGAAGCTTTCTTT.